These 18 T cell receptor beta chains originate from one sample sequenced in a study of T-cell reconstitution after alpha-beta-depleted transplantation in children. Preparation of the TCRbeta library used unique molecular identifiers. MiXCR, applied by TCRdb to the PCR reads, yields one record per CDR3 protein. The table has 900,000 or so distinct CDR3 sequences, roughly 15% seen once; the top ten hold approximately 5%. The sample here was PBMCs, mostly from graft donor cells, taken 360 days after TCRalphabeta/CD19-depleted stem cell transplant. The receptors were sampled from a male patient younger than 18 who had a stem cell transplant for acute lymphoblastic leukemia, so the T cells may come from the graft donor.

J is TRBJ2-5 and V is TRBV12-3 or TRBV12-4; tentatively, D is TRBD1 (5 bases). CDR3 length: 15 amino acids. V was pared by 3 bases and J by 7 bases, with 18 bases between. CDR3 protein: CASSFLSRGTGTQYF. In DNA, the CDR3 is TGTGCCAGCAGTTTTTTGTCTAGGGGCACGGGGACCCAGTACTTC.

The chain links TRBV3-1 to TRBJ2-3; weak D call: TRBD2 (6 bases). CDR3 size: 18 residues. The germline V gene encodes CDR1 LGHDT and CDR2 YNNKEL (reference sequence). Trimming left V 0 bases short and J 5 bases short, with 21 bases between. In DNA, the CDR3 is TGTGCCAGCAGCCAAGAACCCCCACCCGCGGGAAGGAGAGATACGCAGTATTTT. It encodes CASSQEPPPAGRRDTQYF.

J is TRBJ1-1 and V is TRBV7-8; D gene ambiguous. Germline CDR1 is SGHVS and CDR2 is FQNEAQ. The CDR3 length is 13 residues. The V gene lost 2 bases and the J gene lost 3 bases, with 7 bases spanning the gap. CDR3 nucleotides: TGTGCCAGCAGCTTACAGGCTGACACTGAAGCTTTCTTT. Translated: CASSLQADTEAFF.

This clonotype was seen more than once but under ten times. This chain connects TRBV5-1 to TRBJ2-3; 7 nucleotides line up with TRBD2. The ends lost 2 bases at V and 0 bases at J; junction bases unmatched: 9. The CDR3 is 17 amino acids. The germline V gene encodes CDR1 SGHRS and CDR2 YFSETQ. The CDR3 DNA is TGCGCCAGCAGCTTAACCCCCAGCGGGGCAAGCACAGATACGCAGTATTTT. Translated, it gives CASSLTPSGASTDTQYF.

There are many counts of this clonotype. V and J are TRBV12-3 or TRBV12-4 and TRBJ2-7; D is uncertain. Trimming took 8 bases from V and 4 from J, leaving 15 bases between them. The CDR3 is 13 amino acids. DNA for the CDR3: TGTGCCAGCCGGGCCCTCGATGGGTACGAGCAGTACTTC. Protein sequence: CASRALDGYEQYF.

The chain couples TRBV27 to TRBJ2-1; D remains ambiguous. Germline loops: CDR1 MNHEY, CDR2 SMNVEV (reference sequence). The CDR3 has 13 amino acids. V gave up 3 bases and J gave up 8 bases, with 11 bases separating them. In DNA, the CDR3 is TGTGCCAGCAGTTTCGGATTGGGGTATGAGCAGTTCTTC. Its translation: CASSFGLGYEQFF.

The rearrangement uses TRBV20-1 and TRBJ2-1; tentatively, D is TRBD1 or TRBD2 (6 bases each). V was trimmed by 4 bases and J by 7 bases, leaving 14 bases between them. This CDR3 comprises 13 residues. CDR1 is DFQATT and CDR2 is SNEGSKA in the germline V gene (reference sequence). The CDR3, as DNA: TGCAGTGCTATCACAGGGAGGTATAATGAGCAGTTCTTC. Translated, it gives CSAITGRYNEQFF.

The genes are TRBV3-1 and TRBJ2-5, with 13 positions matching TRBD2. Germline assignment: CDR1 LGHDT and CDR2 YNNKEL (reference sequence). V was pared by 6 bases and J by 2 bases, with 9 bases of the junction left unmatched. The CDR3 totals 17 residues. The CDR3 DNA sequence: TGTGCCAGCAGTTCAGCGGGACTAGCGGGATCACAAGAGACCCAGTACTTC. Encoded protein: CASSSAGLAGSQETQYF.

The sample holds a few counts of this clonotype. V usage is TRBV7-9 and J usage is TRBJ2-7, with D perhaps given as TRBD1 or TRBD2 (5 bases each). The length of the CDR3 is 15 residues. Trimming took off 6 bases at V and 4 bases at J, with 19 bases between the two ends. CDR1 is SEHNR and CDR2 is FQNEAQ in the germline V gene (reference sequence). The CDR3 DNA is TGTGCCAGCAGTACCGAGACGGGACGCCTTTACGAGCAGTACTTC. Protein sequence: CASSTETGRLYEQYF.

V and J are TRBV12-3 or TRBV12-4 and TRBJ2-5; 7 bases fit TRBD1. V lost 0 bases to trimming and J lost 1 base; unmatched junction nucleotides: 5. The CDR3 consists of 16 residues. Written as DNA, the CDR3 is TGTGCCAGCAGTTTAGCGTTCTGGGACAGCCAAGAGACCCAGTACTTC. It yields the protein CASSLAFWDSQETQYF.

This clonotype appeared many times. The genes are TRBV20-1 and TRBJ2-7, with 7 bases lining up with TRBD2. Germline V gene sequence: CDR1 DFQATT, CDR2 SNEGSKA (reference sequence). V shed 1 base, J shed 2 bases, and the junction held 2 bases outside the gene matches. The CDR3 runs to 13 residues. The CDR3: CSARAGLAYEQYF. DNA for the CDR3: TGCAGTGCTAGAGCCGGACTAGCCTACGAGCAGTACTTC.

This clonotype was counted only a few times. The chain is built from TRBV18 and TRBJ2-1; D unclear. This CDR3 spans 13 amino acids. V was clipped by 0 bases and J by 7 bases, with 7 bases between them. Germline-derived CDR1 and CDR2 are KGHSH and LQKENI. In DNA form, the CDR3 reads TGTGCCAGCTCACCACCATCGGCGAATGAGCAGTTCTTC. It is translated as CASSPPSANEQFF.

A few counts support this clonotype. J is TRBJ1-2 and V is TRBV3-1; D is uncertain. CDR1 is LGHDT and CDR2 is YNNKEL in the germline V gene (reference sequence). The ends were cut back, 4 bases at V and 7 bases at J, with 16 bases in the middle. The CDR3 is made up of 14 amino acids. The CDR3 bases are TGTGCCAGCAGCCGCCGGGCGGTGGGAGGTGGCTACACCTTC. It yields the protein CASSRRAVGGGYTF.

V and J are TRBV7-2 and TRBJ2-7; D may correspond to TRBD1 or TRBD2 (5 bases each). The germline V gene has CDR1 SGHTA and CDR2 FQGNSA. V was clipped by 1 base and J by 3 bases, with 10 bases between them. The length of the CDR3 is 14 residues. The CDR3 nucleotides are TGTGCCAGCAGCTTAGGGGACGGACTCTACGAGCAGTACTTC. It translates to CASSLGDGLYEQYF.

This clonotype appeared a few times. The junction differs from germline at one of its ends, possibly a read error. The chain links TRBV12-3 or TRBV12-4 to TRBJ1-3, with TRBD1 as a possible D gene (5 bases). CDR3 length: 11 amino acids. CDR3 region: CASSVGTAYNF. The CDR3 DNA is TGTGCCAGCAGTGTCGGGACGGCGTATAATTTT.

Only a few counts were recorded for this clonotype. V and J are TRBV27 and TRBJ2-6; D is unclear. The CDR3 has 20 amino acids. The V gene lost 10 bases and the J gene lost 0 bases, with 28 bases spanning the gap. Germline CDR1 MNHEY, CDR2 SMNVEV (reference sequence). In nucleotides, the CDR3 is TGTGCCACCCTTCCCTTGGGTTGGGTCTCCACCCGCTCTGGGGCCAACGTCCTGACTTTC. It yields the protein CATLPLGWVSTRSGANVLTF.

The gene calls are TRBV12-3 or TRBV12-4 and TRBJ2-2; D is possibly TRBD1 or TRBD2 (5 bases each). Trimming removed 7 bases at V and 4 bases at J, with 22 bases between. This CDR3 spans 17 amino acids. The chain's CDR3 is CASISGRGLRITGELFF. CDR3 DNA: TGTGCCAGCATTTCCGGCCGGGGCCTAAGAATCACCGGGGAGCTGTTTTTT.

This chain connects TRBV7-2 to TRBJ2-2; D remains unclear. Trimming pared 4 bases from V and 5 bases from J, leaving 11 bases between. The germline gives CDR1 SGHTA, CDR2 FQGNSA. This CDR3 contains 14 residues. For the CDR3, the DNA is TGTGCCAGCAGCTCCGGGCCCCAGACCGGGGAGCTGTTTTTT. It specifies CASSSGPQTGELFF. Using reference TRBV7-2 and TRBJ2-2 for the parts outside the CDR3, the full variable domain is GAGVSQSPSNKVTEKGKDVELRCDPISGHTALYWYRQSLGQGLEFLIYFQGNSAPDKSGLPSDRFSAERTGGSVSTLTIQRTQQEDSAVYLCASSSGPQTGELFFGEGSRLTVL.